The source of this TCR beta chain is a study of blood T cell repertoires in COVID-19. Study information: COVID-19 samples collected from the United States, Italy and Spain covered acute and convalescent phases. In each case, the material was cDNA or gDNA derived from T cells, B-cell-depleted T cells, or PBMCs.

Patients of the Seattle cohort, enrolled during active infection, were followed longitudinally. In the authors' methods: Amplification from reference gene primers served as the basis for estimated nucleated cell counts. Sequencing was performed with immunoSEQ multiplex PCR; in TCRdb, only in-frame clones are kept and a portion is missing. For V, J and clone size, that table is used; D and trimming come from the DNA. The table includes some 290,000 clones, approximately 87% detected once. Germline lookup yields CDR1 LNHDA and CDR2 SQIVND (reference sequence). Trimming took 6 bases from V and 9 from J; bases not matched to a gene: 14. The CDR3 sequence is 16 residues long.

The sequence was obtained from a woman in her twenties or thirties with COVID-19, enrolled during active disease. The sample consisted of peripheral blood. The chain links TRBV19 to TRBJ1-6, with TRBD1 matching 7 bases. The CDR3 nucleotides are TGTGCCAGTAGCCTACAGGGGACACGGTTTGGTTCACCCCTCCACTTT. Protein: CASSLQGTRFGSPLHF.